This T cell receptor beta chain appears in the sequencing data of a study of cytomegalovirus exposure and HLA in healthy donors. Study summary: About 85 million unique TCR sequences came from HLA-typed donors in an early release. Study results and limitations: The authors listed around 150 TCR beta chains as cytomegalovirus-associated. Previously analyzed data showed that most TCR beta V segments were productive at a frequency of about 90% or about 30%.

With 60 Vbeta and 13 Jbeta primers, the PCR was carried out. Authors' data handling: A later analysis counted 65 million to 90 million unique TCR beta chains, some 12 million shared. Using immunoSEQ multiplex PCR, the repertoire was profiled, and TCRdb retains in-frame clones only, with some absent. V, J and clone size are taken as reported in that table, and D and trimming were inferred from the DNA itself. This table has 150,000 to 200,000 clones, 70% to 80% appearing once. The CDR3 extends over 14 amino acids. CDR1 and CDR2 from the germline V gene are MNHEY and SVGAGI. V shed 5 bases and J 2 bases; nucleotides not matched to a gene: 6. On this clone itself: Its specificity is not known.

What was sequenced was PBMCs. The sequence derives from a man in his sixties in good health and CMV-seronegative. The chain uses TRBV6-5 and TRBJ2-7; TRBD1 aligns across 7 bases. CDR3 protein: CASSESGQPYEQYF. The CDR3 DNA is TGTGCCAGCAGTGAATCGGGACAGCCCTACGAGCAGTACTTC.